This TCR beta chain was sequenced in a study of neoadjuvant anti-PD-1 for oral cavity cancer. Data came from immunoSEQ multiplex PCR; TCRdb stores just in-frame clones and leaves some out. Altogether about 80,000 clones are present, under 85% being singletons, with the ten largest covering roughly 3%. This clone was observed a few times. The source was PBMCs, collected before nivolumab (anti-PD-1) treatment. The receptor was derived from a person between 35 and 79 years old with oral cavity squamous cell carcinoma.

In DNA, the CDR3 is TGTGCCAGCAGCTTAGAAGGGAGCCTCAACAATGAGCAGTTCTTC. Translating it yields CASSLEGSLNNEQFF. The chain recombines TRBV7-8 with TRBJ2-1; D might be TRBD2 (5 bases). The V and J ends lost 1 base and 5 bases respectively, with 12 bases between them. The CDR3 extends over 15 amino acids. Germline assignment: CDR1 SGHVS and CDR2 FQNEAQ.